Sequencing of this T cell receptor beta chain was carried out in a study of shared clonotypes between healthy human individuals. In the naive CD8 group, cells lacked CD45RO and were positively selected for CCR7, so terminally differentiated effector memory CD45RA+ cells were left out. The donor population consisted of healthy HIV-negative adults with no recent acute infections or vaccinations. Study-wide results and caveats: The expectation was that sequencing depth would affect clonotype sharing among donors.

CDR3 length: 10 amino acids. Germline values: CDR1 SNHLY, CDR2 FYNNEI. A note on this clone: Antigen: not known.

Sequenced by immunoSEQ multiplex PCR; TCRdb stores in-frame clones only, minus some. Of about 1.9 million clones in the sample, over 85% are singletons; the top ten hold more than 1.5%. The TCR originated in a man aged 18 to 29 in good health. Some clones in this sample may be carry-over from other donors' samples. Sequenced input: naive CD8+ T cells from PBMCs. This sequence joins TRBV2 and TRBJ2-5; D ambiguous. CDR3 coding DNA: TGTGCAGTTAAGTTAGAGACCCAGTACTTC. Translated: CAVKLETQYF. Supplemented by reference TRBV2 and TRBJ2-5, the full variable domain reads EPEVTQTPSHQVTQMGQEVILRCVPISNHLYFYWYRQILGQKVEFLVSFYNNEISEKSEIFDDQFSVERPDGSNFTLKIRSTKLEDSAMYFCAVKLETQYFGPGTRLLVL.